The 19 T cell receptor beta chains below all came from one sample that was sequenced in a study of CD8 T cells in ankylosing spondylitis. TCRdb fed the 5' RACE reads into MiXCR, producing one record per CDR3 protein. The data show under 150,000 distinct CDR3 sequences, around 9% seen once. What was sequenced was blood, either unsorted or a sorted T cell fraction (not recorded which). Receptor source: a male donor with ankylosing spondylitis or in good health (not recorded which).

This clonotype was counted ten times or more. The chain joins TRBV4-2 to TRBJ2-2; 7 bases line up with TRBD2. The trim removed 2 bases at V and 5 bases at J, leaving 11 bases unmatched. This CDR3 is built from 17 residues. Per the germline V gene, CDR1 is LGHNA and CDR2 is YNFKEQ. The CDR3 sequence: CASSQPAGLDETGELFF. In DNA form, the CDR3 reads TGTGCCAGCAGCCAACCCGCCGGACTAGATGAGACCGGGGAGCTGTTTTTT.

Many counts were recorded for this clonotype. J is TRBJ2-2 and V is TRBV29-1; a possible D gene is TRBD2 (5 bases). Trimming shortened V by 5 bases and J by 7 bases, and 14 bases separated the two germline ends. CDR1 and CDR2 from the germline V gene are SQVTM and ANQGSEA. This CDR3 comprises 13 residues. The CDR3 DNA reads TGCAGCGTTAAGAGGGATTCGGGCGGGGAGCTGTTTTTT. Residues: CSVKRDSGGELFF.

This clonotype occurred many times. This chain links TRBV20-1 with TRBJ1-6; D gene uncertain. Deletions cut 0 bases from V and 8 bases from J, with 8 bases between. The germline V gene has CDR1 DFQATT and CDR2 SNEGSKA (reference sequence). The CDR3 is made up of 13 amino acids. The CDR3 spells CSARDSGYSPLHF. The DNA for the CDR3 is TGCAGTGCTAGAGATTCGGGGTATTCACCCCTCCACTTT.

This clonotype was seen at least ten times. The chain uses TRBV6-2 or TRBV6-3 and TRBJ2-5; D not certain. V gave up 2 bases and J gave up 5 bases, with 15 bases separating them. The germline gives CDR1 MNHEY, CDR2 SVGEGT. The CDR3 runs 15 residues. The chain's CDR3 is CASSYGSGSRETQYF. CDR3 DNA: TGTGCCAGCAGTTACGGTTCTGGGTCTCGGGAGACCCAGTACTTC.

The table lists this clonotype with a few counts. The rearrangement uses TRBV20-1 and TRBJ1-4; no clear D. Germline lookup yields CDR1 DFQATT and CDR2 SNEGSKA (reference sequence). The V and J ends lost 0 bases and 0 bases respectively, with 5 bases between them. The CDR3 is 14 amino acids. CDR3 DNA: TGCAGTGCTAGAGAGGGGACAACTAATGAAAAACTGTTTTTT. The encoded protein is CSAREGTTNEKLFF.

The sample holds many counts of this clonotype. The CDR3 reads CASSQEHGWAFF. The CDR3 nucleotides read TGTGCCAGCAGCCAAGAGCATGGGTGGGCTTTCTTT. V usage is TRBV4-2 and J usage is TRBJ1-1; D unresolved. The length of the CDR3 is 12 residues. The V and J ends lost 0 bases and 11 bases respectively, with 10 bases between them. Germline CDR1 and CDR2: LGHNA and YNFKEQ.

This clonotype was counted at least ten times. The rearrangement links TRBV7-2 to TRBJ2-7; 7 nucleotides line up with TRBD1. Looked up from germline, CDR1 is SGHTA and CDR2 is FQGNSA. The CDR3 runs to 14 residues. Germline trimming cut 6 bases from V and 0 bases from J; bases unmatched to any gene: 5. The CDR3 bases are TGTGCCAGCAGTTCCGGACAGGTCTCCTACGAGCAGTACTTC. Protein: CASSSGQVSYEQYF.

This clonotype was seen repeatedly, ten times or more. The V call is TRBV20-1, the J call TRBJ2-2; TRBD2 agrees at 9 bases. Trimming at V came to 2 bases and at J to 6 bases, leaving 10 bases not matched to a gene. The length of the CDR3 is 16 residues. CDR1 is DFQATT and CDR2 is SNEGSKA in the germline V gene (reference sequence). As DNA, the CDR3 is TGCAGTGCTAGACTAGCGGGATCGGTCTTGGCCGGGGAGCTGTTTTTT. It translates to CSARLAGSVLAGELFF.

The gene calls are TRBV29-1 and TRBJ2-5; the D is unclear. The germline gives CDR1 SQVTM, CDR2 ANQGSEA. The CDR3 extends over 12 amino acids. Trimming took off 3 bases at V and 5 bases at J, with 10 bases between the two ends. CDR3 amino acids: CSVETLEETQYF. Written as DNA, the CDR3 is TGCAGCGTTGAGACTCTAGAGGAGACCCAGTACTTC.

In its sample, this clonotype was seen many times. The V and J genes are TRBV12-3 or TRBV12-4 and TRBJ2-3; tentative D call: TRBD2 (6 bases). The CDR3 runs 15 residues. The V end was cut by 6 bases, the J end by 2 bases, with 15 bases between. The CDR3: CASSSTGSSTDTQYF. The CDR3 bases are TGTGCCAGCAGCTCGACCGGGAGCTCCACAGATACGCAGTATTTT.

This clonotype was observed at least ten times. The V gene is TRBV6-2 or TRBV6-3, the J gene TRBJ2-7; 10 bases match TRBD2. The CDR3 is 15 amino acids. Per germline, CDR1 MNHEY and CDR2 SVGEGT. Losses at the gene ends were 4 bases for V and 0 bases for J; bases not matched to a gene: 3. The CDR3 protein is CASSSRTSGSYEQYF. In nucleotides, the CDR3 is TGTGCCAGCAGTTCAAGGACTAGCGGCTCCTACGAGCAGTACTTC.

This clonotype was counted many times. The rearrangement links TRBV28 to TRBJ2-4; D is unclear. The CDR3 runs 17 residues. Trimming cost V 5 bases and J 0 bases, with 17 bases left between them. Germline V gene sequence: CDR1 MDHEN, CDR2 SYDVKM. The CDR3 loop is CASSPSGPGVAKNIQYF. The CDR3 region has the DNA TGTGCCAGCAGTCCCTCTGGACCGGGTGTAGCCAAAAACATTCAGTACTTC. The full variable domain, with the rest looked up from reference TRBV28 and TRBJ2-4, is DVKVTQSSRYLVKRTGEKVFLECVQDMDHENMFWYRQDPGLGLRLIYFSYDVKMKEKGDIPEGYSVSREKKERFSLILESASTNQTSMYLCASSPSGPGVAKNIQYFGAGTRLSVL.

This clonotype was recorded at least ten times. This chain joins TRBV12-3 or TRBV12-4 and TRBJ2-3; D is undetermined. Between the trimmed V and J ends, which lost 6 bases and 6 bases, there was a span of 10 bases. The CDR3 has 12 residues. The CDR3 spells CASSQVWDTQYF. DNA for the CDR3: TGTGCCAGCAGCCAAGTATGGGATACGCAGTATTTT.

This clonotype has at least ten counts. V is TRBV5-1 and J is TRBJ2-1, with 7 nucleotides matching TRBD2. Per germline, CDR1 SGHRS and CDR2 YFSETQ. V dropped 0 bases and J dropped 8; count of bases not matched to a gene: 5. CDR3 length equals 14 residues. For the CDR3, the DNA is TGCGCCAGCAGCTTGGGCTACCGGGGGGATGAGCAGTTCTTC. It is translated as CASSLGYRGDEQFF.

This clonotype was detected ten times or more. The chain is built from TRBV9 and TRBJ2-3, with 11 nucleotides matching TRBD2. The CDR3 is made up of 17 amino acids. The V and J ends lost 2 bases and 3 bases, in that order; junction bases with no gene match: 8. Germline V CDR1 and CDR2: SGDLS, YYNGEE. The CDR3 DNA sequence: TGTGCCAGCAGCGTCAAGCTAGCGGGAGGACCAACAGATACGCAGTATTTT. Translating it yields CASSVKLAGGPTDTQYF. The whole variable domain, remainder taken from reference TRBV9 and TRBJ2-3, is DSGVTQTPKHLITATGQRVTLRCSPRSGDLSVYWYQQSLDQGLQFLIQYYNGEERAKGNILERFSAQQFPDLHSELNLSSLELGDSALYFCASSVKLAGGPTDTQYFGPGTRLTVL.

This clonotype has a count of ten or more. The rearrangement links TRBV28 to TRBJ2-5; D assignment may be TRBD1 or TRBD2 (6 bases each). CDR1 and CDR2 from the germline V gene are MDHEN and SYDVKM. This CDR3 has 15 amino acids. Trimming shortened V by 5 bases and J by 7 bases, and 20 bases separated the two germline ends. The chain's CDR3 is CASSKRTGAMRTQYF. The CDR3, as DNA: TGTGCCAGCAGTAAAAGGACGGGGGCTATGCGGACCCAGTACTTC.

This clonotype was counted at least ten times. The CDR3 loop reads CSGRQGVVETQYF. The CDR3 DNA follows: TGCAGCGGACGACAGGGGGTTGTAGAGACCCAGTACTTC. The chain links TRBV29-1 to TRBJ2-5, with TRBD1 matching 9 bases. The CDR3 runs to 13 residues. The V gene end was trimmed by 7 bases and the J gene end by 4 bases; junction bases not matched to a gene: 7. Germline CDR1 SQVTM, CDR2 ANQGSEA.

There are many counts of this clonotype. The CDR3 nucleotides read TGTGCCAGCAGACGGGACAGCTACCAAGAGACCCAGTACTTC. Amino acids: CASRRDSYQETQYF. The J gene is TRBJ2-5, the V gene TRBV12-3 or TRBV12-4, with 7 bases fitting TRBD1. Trimming took 6 bases from V and 0 from J; bases not matched to a gene: 4. There are 14 residues in the CDR3.

This clonotype was counted at least ten times. The chain joins TRBV18 to TRBJ2-1, with D possibly matching TRBD2 (6 bases). Germline assignment: CDR1 KGHSH and CDR2 LQKENI. This CDR3 has 17 amino acids. V gave up 6 bases and J gave up 0 bases, with 18 bases separating them. The CDR3 nucleotides are TGTGCCAGCTCGCCAACGGGACTTAAGAGCTCCTACAATGAGCAGTTCTTC. Protein sequence: CASSPTGLKSSYNEQFF.